Listed below are T cell receptor beta chains from one sample, sequenced in a study of regulatory T cells in long-lasting Graves disease. MiXCR, run by TCRdb on the multiplex PCR reads, gives a single entry per CDR3 protein. The data hold roughly 350,000 distinct CDR3 sequences, with 15% to 20% observed a single time. These data also formed part of another study, on T cells in Graves' hyperthyroidism and ophthalmopathy.

The sample in question was peripheral blood mononuclear cells (PBMCs), obtained at new diagnosis, from a patient treated with antithyroid drugs. The receptors were sampled from a woman aged 18-29 years with Graves disease. Both conserved end residues are part of each CDR3. D genes are given only for firm matches. Part of the rows lack a size; the others show once, few, many or a class for expanded clones.

v_gene	d_gene	abundance	j_gene	CDR3aa	CDR3nt
TRBV7-7	TRBD2	few	TRBJ2-2	CASSPEGLANGELFF	TGTGCTAGCAGCCCCGAGGGACTAGCTAATGGGGAGCTGTTTTTT
TRBV5-1	TRBD1	few	TRBJ1-2	CASSFGTGPYGYTF	TGCGCCAGCAGCTTCGGGACAGGACCCTATGGCTACACCTTC
TRBV28	TRBD1	many	TRBJ2-7	CASSLAGTGGNEQYF	TGTGCCAGCAGTTTGGCCGGGACAGGGGGCAATGAGCAGTACTTC
TRBV9	NA	many	TRBJ1-2	CASSGLIGGGNYGYTF	TGTGCCAGCAGCGGCCTTATTGGGGGAGGGAACTATGGCTACACCTTC
TRBV29-1	NA	NA	TRBJ1-1	CSVDIYQLTEAFF	TGCAGCGTTGATATTTACCAACTCACTGAAGCTTTCTTT
TRBV9	TRBD1	many	TRBJ2-7	CASSKSGDRVYEQYF	TGTGCCAGCAGCAAGAGTGGGGACAGGGTCTACGAGCAGTACTTC
TRBV2	NA	many	TRBJ2-7	CASASYEQYF	TGTGCCAGTGCTTCCTACGAGCAGTACTTC
TRBV27	NA	few	TRBJ1-2	CASSLVGAYGYTF	TGTGCCAGCAGTTTAGTAGGGGCATATGGCTACACCTTC
TRBV12-3/TRBV12-4	NA	NA	TRBJ1-4	CASSASVNEKLFF	TGTGCCAGCAGTGCCAGTGTTAATGAAAAACTGTTTTTT
TRBV10-3	NA	many	TRBJ2-5	CAISESGNQETQYF	TGTGCCATCAGTGAGTCGGGGAACCAAGAGACCCAGTACTTC
TRBV2	NA	few	TRBJ1-3	CASSLGGLVGNTIYF	TGTGCCAGCAGCCTCGGAGGACTGGTTGGAAACACCATATATTTT
TRBV25-1	NA	NA	TRBJ2-5	CASSVAGEETQYF	TGTGCCAGCAGTGTGGCAGGGGAAGAGACCCAGTACTTC
TRBV20-1	TRBD2	NA	TRBJ2-3	CSARGAGPTDTQYF	TGCAGTGCTAGAGGAGCGGGGCCCACAGATACGCAGTATTTT
TRBV7-3	NA	many	TRBJ1-2	CASSPSTHLPYGYTF	TGTGCCAGCAGCCCCTCCACGCACTTACCCTATGGCTACACCTTC
TRBV20-1	NA	NA	TRBJ1-3	CSAKSGREEENTIYF	TGCAGTGCAAAGAGTGGGAGAGAGGAGGAAAACACCATATATTTT
TRBV18	TRBD2	many	TRBJ2-1	CASSPNAGTSVNEQFF	TGTGCCAGCTCACCAAATGCCGGGACTAGCGTCAATGAGCAGTTCTTC
TRBV11-2	NA	many	TRBJ2-1	CASSSGPSSYNEQFF	TGTGCCAGCAGTTCCGGACCGTCCTCCTACAATGAGCAGTTCTTC
TRBV28	NA	many	TRBJ1-3	CASRYSSHSGNTIYF	TGTGCCAGCAGGTATTCGTCGCACTCTGGAAACACCATATATTTT
TRBV12-3/TRBV12-4	NA	few	TRBJ2-1	CASSSGDAEFF	TGTGCCAGCAGTTCGGGGGATGCGGAGTTCTTC
TRBV4-1	NA	few	TRBJ1-1	CASSQGEEQLNTEAFF	TGCGCCAGCAGCCAAGGGGAGGAACAACTGAACACTGAAGCTTTCTTT
TRBV10-3	NA	many	TRBJ1-5	CAISESGVRGQPQHF	TGTGCCATCAGTGAGTCGGGGGTACGAGGGCAGCCCCAGCATTTT
TRBV28	TRBD1	many	TRBJ1-5	CASSPRVDRGLRQPQHF	TGTGCCAGCAGTCCACGGGTCGACAGGGGGCTCCGCCAGCCCCAGCATTTT
TRBV20-1	TRBD2	few	TRBJ2-1	CSARKREPPYNEQFF	TGCAGTGCTAGAAAGCGGGAGCCCCCATACAATGAGCAGTTCTTC
TRBV5-1	TRBD1	many	TRBJ2-3	CASSGGTGGTGTDTQYF	TGCGCCAGCAGCGGCGGGACAGGGGGAACAGGCACAGATACGCAGTATTTT
TRBV7-9	NA	many	TRBJ2-2	CASSQGNPNTGELFF	TGTGCCAGCAGCCAGGGCAACCCGAACACCGGGGAGCTGTTTTTT
TRBV6-1	NA	few	TRBJ2-6	CASGTSTSGANVLTF	TGTGCCAGCGGGACATCGACCTCTGGGGCCAACGTCCTGACTTTC
TRBV13	NA	NA	TRBJ2-2	CATSDFSGTPNTGELFF	TGTGCCACCAGTGATTTTTCGGGGACACCAAACACCGGGGAGCTGTTTTTT
TRBV6-5	NA	few	TRBJ2-7	CASSYSIRDYEQYF	TGTGCCAGCAGTTACTCGATCAGGGACTACGAGCAGTACTTC
TRBV12-3/TRBV12-4	TRBD1	many	TRBJ1-3	CASSQGQDSSGNTIYF	TGTGCCAGCAGCCAAGGACAGGACTCCTCTGGAAACACCATATATTTT
TRBV4-2	NA	few	TRBJ2-3	CASSQVEGTDTQYF	TGTGCCAGCAGCCAAGTCGAGGGCACAGATACGCAGTATTTT
TRBV20-1	NA	many	TRBJ2-5	CSAGMVEETQYF	TGCAGTGCTGGGATGGTAGAAGAGACCCAGTACTTC
TRBV7-8	TRBD2	many	TRBJ2-3	CASSVSGGTSGDTQYF	TGTGCCAGCAGCGTTAGCGGGGGGACGAGCGGGGATACGCAGTATTTT
TRBV28	TRBD1	many	TRBJ2-5	CASSFGQGGWETQYF	TGTGCCAGCAGTTTCGGACAGGGTGGATGGGAGACCCAGTACTTC
TRBV3-1	TRBD1	many	TRBJ2-1	CASSQLGIRDSYNEQFF	TGTGCCAGCAGCCAACTTGGTATCCGGGACAGTTACAATGAGCAGTTCTTC
TRBV7-2	TRBD1	NA	TRBJ2-3	CASSPIGTGVTDTQYF	TGTGCCAGCAGCCCTATAGGGACAGGGGTCACAGATACGCAGTATTTT
TRBV11-3	TRBD1	many	TRBJ1-1	CASSGTGSSEAFF	TGTGCCAGCAGTGGGACAGGGTCTTCTGAAGCTTTCTTT
TRBV6-1	NA	NA	TRBJ2-7	CASTEGAPSYEQYF	TGTGCCAGCACGGAGGGGGCTCCATCTTACGAGCAGTACTTC
TRBV9	NA	many	TRBJ2-7	CASSPGTFPYEQYF	TGTGCCAGCAGCCCCGGGACCTTCCCCTACGAGCAGTACTTC
TRBV20-1	NA	few	TRBJ2-3	CSALQGSGTDTQYF	TGCAGTGCCCTCCAAGGTAGCGGCACAGATACGCAGTATTTT
TRBV28	NA	many	TRBJ2-5	CASSSPGWSDDQKTQYF	TGTGCCAGCAGTTCCCCTGGGTGGTCCGACGATCAAAAGACCCAGTACTTC